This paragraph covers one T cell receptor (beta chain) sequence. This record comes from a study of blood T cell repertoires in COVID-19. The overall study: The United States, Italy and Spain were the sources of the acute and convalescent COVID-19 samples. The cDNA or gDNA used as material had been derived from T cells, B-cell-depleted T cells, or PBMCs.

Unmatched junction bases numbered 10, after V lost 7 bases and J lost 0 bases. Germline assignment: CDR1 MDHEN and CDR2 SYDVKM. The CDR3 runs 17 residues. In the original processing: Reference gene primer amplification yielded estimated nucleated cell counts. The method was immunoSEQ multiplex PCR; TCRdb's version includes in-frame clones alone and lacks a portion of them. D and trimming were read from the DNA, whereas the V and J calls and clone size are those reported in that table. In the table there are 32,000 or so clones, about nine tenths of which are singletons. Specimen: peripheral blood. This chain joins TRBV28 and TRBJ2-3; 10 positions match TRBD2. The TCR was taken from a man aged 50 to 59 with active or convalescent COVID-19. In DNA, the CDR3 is TGTGCCAGCATCCCCTGGGCTAGCGGGAGTAGCACAGATACGCAGTATTTT. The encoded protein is CASIPWASGSSTDTQYF.